Described below is a single TCR beta chain sequence and its context. What it recognizes is unknown. Data came from immunoSEQ multiplex PCR; TCRdb stores just in-frame clones and leaves some out. This table has fewer than 110,000 clones, roughly 93% appearing once. This CDR3 is 17 amino acids long. Germline V gene lookup returns CDR1 SNHLY and CDR2 FYNNEI. V dropped 5 bases and J dropped 5; count of bases not matched to a gene: 13. This specimen comes from a study of graft-versus-host responses after intestinal transplantation. Study-wide context: Each patient got anti-thymocyte globulin induction, then tacrolimus and steroids for approximately three years. Findings and caveats of the study: Early post-transplant HvG declines were associated with peak circulating GvH clone levels.

This receptor was obtained from a human donor who received an intestinal transplant. Here the sequenced sample was unstimulated CD8+ T cells sorted from spleen or lymph node cells, taken before intestinal transplant. The J gene is TRBJ2-1, the V gene TRBV2, with 9 positions matching TRBD1. CDR3 loop: CASSSTLGTGLHNEQFF. In DNA form, the CDR3 reads TGTGCCAGCAGTTCGACCCTCGGGACAGGGCTCCACAATGAGCAGTTCTTC.